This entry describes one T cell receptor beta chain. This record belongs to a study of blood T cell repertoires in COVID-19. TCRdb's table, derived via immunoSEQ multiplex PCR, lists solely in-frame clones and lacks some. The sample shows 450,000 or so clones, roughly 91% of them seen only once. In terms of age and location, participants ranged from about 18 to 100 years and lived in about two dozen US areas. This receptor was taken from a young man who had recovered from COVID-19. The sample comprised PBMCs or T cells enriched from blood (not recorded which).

The CDR3 is CASSSTGYEQYF. The CDR3 nucleotides are TGCGCCAGCAGCTCTACAGGGTACGAGCAGTACTTC. This sequence joins TRBV5-1 and TRBJ2-7, with D possibly being TRBD1 (6 bases). Trimming took 3 bases from V and 4 from J, leaving 8 bases between them. The CDR3 has 12 residues. From germline, CDR1 is SGHRS and CDR2 YFSETQ. Complete variable domain (other parts from reference TRBV5-1 and TRBJ2-7): KAGVTQTPRYLIKTRGQQVTLSCSPISGHRSVSWYQQTPGQGLQFLFEYFSETQRNKGNFPGRFSGRQFSNSRSEMNVSTLELGDSALYLCASSSTGYEQYFGPGTRLTVT.